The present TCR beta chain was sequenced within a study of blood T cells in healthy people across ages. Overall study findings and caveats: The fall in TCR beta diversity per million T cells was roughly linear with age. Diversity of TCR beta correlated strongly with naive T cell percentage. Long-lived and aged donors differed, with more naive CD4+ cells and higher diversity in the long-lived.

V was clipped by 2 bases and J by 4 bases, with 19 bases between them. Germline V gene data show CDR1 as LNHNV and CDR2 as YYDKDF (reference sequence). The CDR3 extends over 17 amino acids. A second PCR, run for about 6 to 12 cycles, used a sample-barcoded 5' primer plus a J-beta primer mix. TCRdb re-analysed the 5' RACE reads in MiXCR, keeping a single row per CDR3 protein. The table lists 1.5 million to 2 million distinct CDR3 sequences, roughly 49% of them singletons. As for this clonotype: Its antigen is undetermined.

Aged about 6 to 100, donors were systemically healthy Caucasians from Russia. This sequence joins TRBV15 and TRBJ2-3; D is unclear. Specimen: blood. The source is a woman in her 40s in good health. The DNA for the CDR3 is TGTGCCACCAGCAGAACACCCGGGTACCACAACGCAGATACGCAGTATTTT. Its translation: CATSRTPGYHNADTQYF.